This TCR beta chain was documented in a study of blood T cell repertoires in COVID-19. Study-level information: Specimens from acute and convalescent COVID-19 originated in the United States, Italy and Spain.

CDR3 length: 16 amino acids. Germline V gene lookup returns CDR1 SGHRS and CDR2 YFSETQ. Trimming removed 5 bases from V and 3 bases from J; junction bases left unmatched: 5. Under the authors' procedure: Amplification of reference gene primers was used by the study to estimate nucleated cell counts. Sequencing was performed with immunoSEQ multiplex PCR; in TCRdb, only in-frame clones are kept and a portion is missing. Clonal size and the V and J genes are those of that table, whereas D and trimming came from the DNA. The data show about 480,000 clones, around nine tenths seen once. Donors were grouped by their self-reported clinical history.

V usage is TRBV5-1 and J usage is TRBJ2-1; 13 bases align to TRBD2. The TCR sequence derives from a woman in her thirties or forties who had recovered from COVID-19. Sequencing was done on a sample of PBMCs or T cells enriched from blood (not recorded which). CDR3 region: CASSPGLAGDYNEQFF. The CDR3 DNA sequence: TGCGCCAGCAGTCCCGGACTAGCGGGGGACTACAATGAGCAGTTCTTC.